Given below is one T cell receptor (beta chain) in context. The specificity of this receptor is unknown. The sample originates from a study of monozygotic twins with inflammatory bowel disease (dated by TCRdb to the late 2010s). Study-wide context: The complete study included some 28 monozygotic twin pairs: 19 IBD-discordant Danish pairs and nine German pairs, of which four were IBD-concordant and five were IBD-discordant. The search for disease-associated traits relied mainly on comparing, within discordant pairs, IBD patients with their genetically identical healthy co-twins. Each individual had, on average, about 151 000 unique TCRalpha sequences and 181 000 unique TCRbeta sequences available for analysis. Study-wide conclusions, independent of this receptor: Differing immunosuppressive treatments among patients may have added background noise and inter-individual variability to the repertoires. Fewer clonotypes were shared with other individuals by IBD patients than by healthy twins, most markedly in patients showing signs of disease activity. Repertoire similarity did not differ between concordant and discordant twins, which could be due to limited statistical power. TCRbeta repertoire diversity, by inverse Simpson index, was decreased in IBD patients compared with their healthy co-twins. No single strong signal or clonotype linked to IBD turned up in the results, so the idea that one exists was not supported. The analysis was unable to tell apart different T cell subtypes.

The CDR3 covers 14 residues, taking in both the cysteine and the phenylalanine. No nucleotide data were recorded. From the germline V gene, CDR1 is MNHEY and CDR2 is SVGEGT. The library relied on 5' RACE. The input for every TCR library was around 3.5 ug of total RNA. For each sample, cDNA was synthesized in eight separate reactions using SMARTScribe reverse transcriptase. During cDNA synthesis, template switching introduced unique molecular identifiers that contained a 6-nucleotide sample barcode. Two nested PCRs of around 16 and 10 cycles amplified the TCRalpha and TCRbeta cDNA, and bead purification followed each PCR. Before amplification, the cDNA was both treated with uracil DNA-glycosylase and purified with the QIAquick PCR purification kit. The second PCR added Illumina TruSeq-compatible adapters along with sample-specific barcodes. TapeStation and Qubit were used to check library quality and concentration, and approximately 5 ng of each library went into the pool. Pooled libraries were sequenced on an Illumina HiSeq2500 single-index Rapid Run with 2 x 100 bp reads and custom sequencing primers. As for the original processing: UMI-based consensus assembly with MiGEC version 1.2.6 was used to correct PCR and sequencing errors. MiXCR version 2.1.1 was used for V(D)J alignment, clonotype assembly and CDR3 extraction. To normalise gene usage, clonotype sharing and MAIT/NKT TCR abundance, the top 1000, 10 000 and 20 000 clonotypes in each sample were analysed. Diversity was computed as the inverse Simpson index with the vegan R package after downsampling to 27 000 UMIs. Paired Mann-Whitney U tests on discordant twin pairs were used, with Benjamini-Hochberg multiple-testing correction. TCRdb reprocessed the reads, reporting each CDR3 protein sequence once and no DNA. What appears here as the V and J calls and clone size reflects TCRdb's work, not the paper's. This sample's table carries about 450,000 distinct CDR3 sequences. Of the sample, more than 2% falls within the top ten clones.

From each donor, a roughly 2.6 ml peripheral blood sample was collected into PAXgene tubes and stored at -80 degrees C. Without any T cell sorting, total RNA was extracted from whole blood using the PAXgene blood miRNA kit on an automated QIAcube. Deep TCRalpha and TCRbeta repertoire profiling with unique molecular barcoding was performed on peripheral blood of monozygotic twin pairs concordant or discordant for inflammatory bowel disease. For every twin pair, smoking habits were documented, and each individual was categorised as a current, former or never smoker. The chain employs TRBV6-2 or TRBV6-3 and TRBJ2-7; TCRdb selects TRBD1, and the lack of DNA leaves this call unchecked. Sequencing input: blood. This TCR was sampled from a human donor with ulcerative colitis or Crohn's disease, or a healthy co-twin of an affected twin (not recorded which). For the CDR3, the sequence is CASSSHMTAYEQYF.